This T cell receptor (beta chain) was identified during a study of cytomegalovirus exposure and HLA in healthy donors. The study, taken as a whole, reports: TCR clusters originating in the first cohort tended to co-occur in the 120 validation repertoires, according to a later analysis.

Measured with immunoSEQ multiplex PCR; TCRdb has only the in-frame clones, and not every one. Of approximately 170,000 clones in the sample, 70% to 90% were seen once. Trimming took 3 bases from V and 6 from J; bases not matched to a gene: 8. The CDR3 covers 15 residues. CDR1 and CDR2 (germline): MNHNS, SASEGT. Details on this clone: Its antigen remains unknown.

The TCR comes from a man aged 25-40 years in good health and CMV-seropositive. The sample taken for sequencing was PBMCs. The rearrangement joins TRBV6-1 to TRBJ2-5, with 9 bases fitting TRBD2. CDR3 in amino acids: CASSEGRGGLKTQYF. CDR3 DNA sequence: TGTGCCAGCAGTGAGGGGCGGGGGGGCCTGAAGACCCAGTACTTC.